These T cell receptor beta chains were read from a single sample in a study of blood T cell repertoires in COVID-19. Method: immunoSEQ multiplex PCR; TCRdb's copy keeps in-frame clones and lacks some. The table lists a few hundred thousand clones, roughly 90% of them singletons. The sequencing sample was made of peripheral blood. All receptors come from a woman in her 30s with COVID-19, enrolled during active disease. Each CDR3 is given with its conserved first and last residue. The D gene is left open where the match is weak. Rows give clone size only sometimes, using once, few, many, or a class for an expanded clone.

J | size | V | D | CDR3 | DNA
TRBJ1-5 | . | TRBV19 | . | CASSISQYSNQPQHF | TGTGCCAGTAGTATTTCCCAGTATAGCAATCAGCCCCAGCATTTT
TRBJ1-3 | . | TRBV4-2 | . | CASSQERAFSGNTIYF | TGTGCCAGCAGCCAAGAGAGGGCGTTCTCTGGAAACACCATATATTTT
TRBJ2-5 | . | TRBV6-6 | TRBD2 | CASSPGTSGTRQETQYF | TGTGCCAGCAGTCCCGGGACTAGCGGAACCCGTCAAGAGACCCAGTACTTC
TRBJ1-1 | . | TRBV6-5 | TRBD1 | CASSHLTGGYAEAFF | TGTGCCAGCAGTCACCTTACAGGGGGGTATGCTGAAGCTTTCTTT
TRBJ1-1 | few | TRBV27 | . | CASSFGAGAEAFF | TGTGCCAGCAGTTTTGGGGCCGGCGCTGAAGCTTTCTTT
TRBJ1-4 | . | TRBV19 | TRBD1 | CASSRTGPTNEKLFF | TGTGCCAGTAGTCGGACAGGGCCAACTAATGAAAAACTGTTTTTT
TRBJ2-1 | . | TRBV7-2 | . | CASSFRPDNYNEQFF | TGTGCCAGCAGCTTTCGACCAGACAATTACAATGAGCAGTTCTTC
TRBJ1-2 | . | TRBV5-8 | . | CASSLGASYGYTF | TGTGCCAGCAGCTTGGGGGCCTCCTATGGCTACACCTTC
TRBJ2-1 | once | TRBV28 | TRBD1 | CASRSTRGPHNEQFF | TGTGCCAGCAGGAGCACTAGGGGGCCTCACAATGAGCAGTTCTTC
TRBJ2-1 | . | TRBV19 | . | CASSSAGRTNEQFF | TGTGCCAGTAGTTCCGCCGGACGGACTAATGAGCAGTTCTTC
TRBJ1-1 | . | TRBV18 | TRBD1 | CASSPGQGFTEAFF | TGTGCCAGCTCACCTGGACAGGGCTTCACTGAAGCTTTCTTT
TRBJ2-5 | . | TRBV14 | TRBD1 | CASSVQGALSRETQYF | TGTGCCAGCAGCGTACAGGGGGCTCTTTCGAGGGAGACCCAGTACTTC
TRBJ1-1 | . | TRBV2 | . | CASSEWSGENTEAFF | TGTGCCAGCAGTGAATGGAGCGGCGAGAACACTGAAGCTTTCTTT
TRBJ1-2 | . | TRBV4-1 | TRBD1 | CASSQDRGVGYGYTF | TGCGCCAGCAGCCAGGACAGGGGCGTAGGCTATGGCTACACCTTC
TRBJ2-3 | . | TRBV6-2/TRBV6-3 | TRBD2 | CASSYASGGFFTDTQYF | TGTGCCAGCAGTTACGCTAGCGGGGGTTTCTTCACAGATACGCAGTATTTT
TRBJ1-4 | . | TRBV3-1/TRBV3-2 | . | CASSQDRYLKLFF | TGTGCCAGCAGCCAAGACAGGTATCTAAAACTGTTTTTT
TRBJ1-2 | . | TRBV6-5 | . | CASIGGWANYGYTF | TGTGCCAGCATCGGGGGATGGGCTAACTATGGCTACACCTTC
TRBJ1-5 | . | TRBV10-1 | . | CASSEISEPQHF | TGCGCCAGCAGTGAGATTTCAGAGCCCCAGCATTTT
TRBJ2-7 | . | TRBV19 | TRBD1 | CASTRTGGFEQYF | TGTGCCAGTACCCGAACAGGGGGCTTCGAGCAGTACTTC
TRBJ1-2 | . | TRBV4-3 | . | CASSQEWAGPGQMNYGYTF | TGCGCCAGCAGCCAAGAGTGGGCCGGACCTGGACAGATGAACTATGGCTACACCTTC
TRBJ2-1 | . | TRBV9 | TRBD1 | CASSLGTGARNEQFF | TGTGCCAGCAGCCTCGGGACAGGGGCTCGGAATGAGCAGTTCTTC
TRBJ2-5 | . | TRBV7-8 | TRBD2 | CASRLAGGSETQYF | TGTGCCAGCAGACTAGCGGGGGGCTCAGAGACCCAGTACTTC
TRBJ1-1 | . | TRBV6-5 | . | CASSYSTGNTEAFF | TGTGCCAGCAGTTACTCGACAGGGAACACTGAAGCTTTCTTT
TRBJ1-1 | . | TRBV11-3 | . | CASSLVGGSDTEAFF | TGTGCCAGCAGCTTAGTGGGCGGGAGTGACACTGAAGCTTTCTTT
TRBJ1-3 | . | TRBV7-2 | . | CASSLGRGVGNTIYF | TGTGCCAGCAGCTTAGGGCGGGGGGTTGGAAACACCATATATTTT
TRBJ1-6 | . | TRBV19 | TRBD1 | CASSGQGRGSPLHF | TGTGCCAGTAGCGGACAGGGTAGGGGTTCACCCCTCCACTTT
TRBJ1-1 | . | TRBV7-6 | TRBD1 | CASSLVFRGRNTEAFF | TGTGCCAGCAGCTTAGTATTCAGGGGGAGGAACACTGAAGCTTTCTTT
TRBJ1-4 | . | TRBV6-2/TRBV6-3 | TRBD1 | CASSYSPGTGGAMREKLFF | TGTGCCAGCAGTTACTCCCCCGGGACAGGGGGCGCGATGAGGGAAAAACTGTTTTTT
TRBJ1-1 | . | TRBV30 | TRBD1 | CAWSVEGQGALPTEAFF | TGTGCCTGGAGTGTCGAGGGACAGGGGGCTCTACCCACTGAAGCTTTCTTT
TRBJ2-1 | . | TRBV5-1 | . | CASSLGGSKGDEQFF | TGCGCCAGCAGCTTGGGTGGGAGCAAGGGGGATGAGCAGTTCTTC
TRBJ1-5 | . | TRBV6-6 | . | CASSSGTRSNQPQHF | TGTGCCAGCAGTTCAGGGACACGCTCTAATCAGCCCCAGCATTTT
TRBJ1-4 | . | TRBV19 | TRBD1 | CASSRQGGTNEKLFF | TGTGCCAGTAGTAGACAGGGGGGGACTAATGAAAAACTGTTTTTT
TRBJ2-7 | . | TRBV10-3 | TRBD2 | CAIRGAGESYEQYF | TGTGCCATCAGAGGGGCGGGGGAGTCCTACGAGCAGTACTTC
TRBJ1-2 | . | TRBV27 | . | CASSLGPAGYGYTF | TGTGCCAGCAGTTTGGGGCCCGCAGGCTATGGCTACACCTTC
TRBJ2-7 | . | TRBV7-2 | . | CASSSRGFDYEQYF | TGTGCCAGCAGCTCAAGAGGGTTCGACTACGAGCAGTACTTC
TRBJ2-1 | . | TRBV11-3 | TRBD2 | CASSLEGRGGLDEQFF | TGTGCCAGCAGCTTAGAGGGGCGGGGGGGCCTCGATGAGCAGTTCTTC
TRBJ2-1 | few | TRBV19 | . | CASSISRILNEQFF | TGTGCCAGTAGTATCTCCAGGATCCTCAATGAGCAGTTCTTC
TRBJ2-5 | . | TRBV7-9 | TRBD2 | CASTYSSGLYF | TGTGCCAGCACTTACTCTAGCGGCCTTTACTTC
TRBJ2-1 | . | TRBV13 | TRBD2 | CASSLTLAGDEQFF | TGTGCCAGCAGCCTGACATTAGCGGGAGATGAGCAGTTCTTC
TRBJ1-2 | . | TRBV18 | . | CASSLTEGAQNYGYTF | TGTGCCAGCTCACTTACCGAAGGGGCGCAGAACTATGGCTACACCTTC
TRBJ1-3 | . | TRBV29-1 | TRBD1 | CSVEAVGGVGNTIYF | TGCAGCGTTGAAGCCGTAGGGGGCGTTGGAAACACCATATATTTT
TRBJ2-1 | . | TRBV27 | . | CASSLSWGGLSWGKEQFF | TGTGCCAGCAGTTTAAGTTGGGGAGGACTATCTTGGGGGAAAGAGCAGTTCTTC
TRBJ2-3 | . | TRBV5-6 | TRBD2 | CASSSILAGTSTDTQYF | TGTGCCAGCAGCTCGATCTTAGCGGGGACTAGCACAGATACGCAGTATTTT
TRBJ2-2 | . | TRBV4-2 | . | CASWSGLYTGELFF | TGTGCCAGTTGGTCCGGACTATACACCGGGGAGCTGTTTTTT
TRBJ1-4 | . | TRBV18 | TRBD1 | CASSPNVGQSEKLFF | TGTGCCAGCTCACCGAATGTGGGACAGAGTGAAAAACTGTTTTTT
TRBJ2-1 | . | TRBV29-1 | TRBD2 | CSVDAGGTLWNEQFF | TGCAGCGTTGATGCGGGGGGAACCCTTTGGAATGAGCAGTTCTTC
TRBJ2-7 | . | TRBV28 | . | CASRAWQGPYEQYF | TGTGCCAGCAGGGCCTGGCAGGGGCCCTACGAGCAGTACTTC
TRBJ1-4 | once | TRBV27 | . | CASGRDNINEKLFF | TGTGCCAGCGGTAGGGACAACATTAATGAAAAACTGTTTTTT